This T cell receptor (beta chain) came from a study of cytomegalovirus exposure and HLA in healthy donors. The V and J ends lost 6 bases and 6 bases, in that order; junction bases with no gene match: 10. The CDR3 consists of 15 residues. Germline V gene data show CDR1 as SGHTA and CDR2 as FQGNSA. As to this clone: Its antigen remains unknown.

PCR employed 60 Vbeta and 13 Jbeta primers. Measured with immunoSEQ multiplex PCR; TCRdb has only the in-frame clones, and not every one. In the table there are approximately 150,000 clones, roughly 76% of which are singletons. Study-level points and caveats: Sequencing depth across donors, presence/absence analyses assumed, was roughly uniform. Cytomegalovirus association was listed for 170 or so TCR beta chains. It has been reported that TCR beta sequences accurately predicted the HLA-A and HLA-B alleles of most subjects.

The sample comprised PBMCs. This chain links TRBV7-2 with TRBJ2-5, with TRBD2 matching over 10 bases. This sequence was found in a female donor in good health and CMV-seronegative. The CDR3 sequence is CASRTSGRAGQTQYF. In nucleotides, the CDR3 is TGTGCCAGCAGAACAAGCGGGAGGGCGGGACAGACCCAGTACTTC.